This T cell receptor (beta chain) was sequenced during a study of long-term antiretroviral therapy in people with HIV. Across the study: The oldest specimens predate the 2015 immediate-ART recommendation by about a decade.

Researchers report immunoSEQ v3.0 was run at survey level. TCRdb keeps only in-frame clones here, not all; method: immunoSEQ multiplex PCR. In the table there are around 20,000 clones, about three quarters of which are singletons. Trimming shortened V by 4 bases and J by 5 bases, and 5 bases separated the two germline ends. Germline CDR1 and CDR2: MNHNS and SASEGT. This CDR3 has 11 amino acids. Findings and limits, study-wide: Diversity remained lower than transplant donor controls, even though it increased after ART. Whichever time point was examined, clones expanded before ART dominated the repertoire.

This clone showed up just a few times. What it recognizes is unknown. This chain joins TRBV6-1 and TRBJ1-2, with D possibly being TRBD1 (5 bases). The TCR sequence derives from a woman younger than 45 with HIV. The specimen comprised unsorted PBMCs, sampled 2.9 years after starting antiretroviral therapy. CDR3: CASSAGYGYTF. CDR3 coding DNA: TGTGCCAGCAGTGCAGGGTATGGCTACACCTTC.